This is a list of T cell receptor beta chains from one sample in a study of shared T cell receptors in the human thymus. The protocol was immunoSEQ multiplex PCR, while the TCRdb copy is restricted to in-frame clones and leaves out a portion. The sample contains roughly 410,000 clones, around 95% of which appear only once. The sequencing sample was made of thymocytes. The receptor source for this set is a human donor. The CDR3 runs from the conserved cysteine through the conserved F or W. A D gene is named only where the DNA matches it firmly.

v_gene,j_gene,d_gene,CDR3nt,CDR3aa
TRBV27,TRBJ2-2,TRBD1,TGTGCCAGCGCCTTAGGACAGGGGGGGTATGACACCGGGGAGCTGTTTTTT,CASALGQGGYDTGELFF
TRBV6-1,TRBJ2-1,TRBD2,TGTGCAGTCGGGGGGGGAAATCGCCGAAATGAGCAGTTCTTC,CAVGGGNRRNEQFF
TRBV7-9,TRBJ1-1,-,TGTGCCAGCAGCTTTAAGGAGGCCCCCTCGCGGGAGAACACTGAAGCTTTCTTT,CASSFKEAPSRENTEAFF
TRBV11-3,TRBJ2-2,-,TGTGCCAGCAGCCCCCGGGCAGGTGCCGGGGAGCTGTTTTTT,CASSPRAGAGELFF
TRBV27,TRBJ2-7,TRBD1,TGTGCCAGCAGTTATTTGCGCGATGGGACAGTTGGTTCCTACGAGCAGTACTTC,CASSYLRDGTVGSYEQYF
TRBV4-1,TRBJ2-3,TRBD2,TGCGCCAGCAGCCAAGTTGGGGCTAGCGGGAACACAGATACGCAGTATTTT,CASSQVGASGNTDTQYF
TRBV15,TRBJ2-7,-,TGTGCCACCAGCAAAGAAACCTCCTACGAGCAGTACTTC,CATSKETSYEQYF
TRBV28,TRBJ2-3,-,TGTGCCAGCAGCTTTCCAAGAGGGGCAGATACGCAGTATTTT,CASSFPRGADTQYF
TRBV19,TRBJ2-7,TRBD1,TGTGCCAGTAGTATAGGAGGCCGGGACAGGGGATCCTACGAGCAGTACTTC,CASSIGGRDRGSYEQYF
TRBV10-1,TRBJ2-3,-,TGCGCCAGCAGTGAGTCGACCATTTCCCACAGACCACACAGACACACAGATACGCAGTATTTT,CASSESTISHRPHRHTDTQYF
TRBV10-3,TRBJ2-5,-,TGTGCCATCAGTGAGCCCACAACAGACTGGGGACAAGAGACCCAGTACTTC,CAISEPTTDWGQETQYF
TRBV29-1,TRBJ2-5,TRBD1,TGCAGCGTGGAAGATTGGGACAGGTTACAAGAGACCCAGTACTTC,CSVEDWDRLQETQYF
TRBV6-5,TRBJ1-5,-,TGTGCCAGCAACCAAGCGGGTCAGCCCCAGCATTTT,CASNQAGQPQHF
TRBV6-1,TRBJ1-1,-,TGTGCCAGCAGTGAAGCGCTTCACCGGGACATGAACACTGAAGCTTTCTTT,CASSEALHRDMNTEAFF
TRBV9,TRBJ2-7,-,TGTGCCAGCAGCACCCACTCGAGCGAGCAGTACTTC,CASSTHSSEQYF
TRBV5-6,TRBJ1-3,TRBD1,TGTGCCAGCAGCTTAGCTAGGACAGGGAGTATGCGGAACACCATATATTTT,CASSLARTGSMRNTIYF
TRBV27,TRBJ2-3,-,TGTGCCAGCAGTTTGGGGTTTGTAAGGGTTGGCACAGATACGCAGTATTTT,CASSLGFVRVGTDTQYF
TRBV18,TRBJ1-4,-,TGTGCCAGCTCACCACCCGAGACAGCAAATGAAAAACTGTTTTTT,CASSPPETANEKLFF
TRBV7-2,TRBJ2-5,-,TGTGCCAGCAGCACGGACAGGAGGGGAGAGACCCAGTACTTC,CASSTDRRGETQYF
TRBV25-1,TRBJ2-7,TRBD2,TGTGCCAGTCGTGCTAGCGGGAGGGCAAGCTCCTACGAGCAGTACTTC,CASRASGRASSYEQYF
TRBV5-5,TRBJ1-4,TRBD1,TGTGCCAGCAGCGCCGGGACAGGATCTGGGCATCAGAATGAAAAACTGTTTTTT,CASSAGTGSGHQNEKLFF
TRBV23-1,TRBJ1-5,TRBD1,TGCGCCAGCAGTCAATTAGGGACAGGGGGATCGGATCAGCCCCAGCATTTT,CASSQLGTGGSDQPQHF
TRBV19,TRBJ2-2,-,TGTGCCAGTAGTTCCCGGGGGCCGAGCGGGGTCGGGGAGCTGTTTTTT,CASSSRGPSGVGELFF
TRBV7-9,TRBJ2-7,TRBD2,TGTGCCAGCAGCTCCGGACTAGCGGGAGTCTACGAGCAGTACTTC,CASSSGLAGVYEQYF
TRBV2,TRBJ1-5,TRBD1,TGTGCCAGCAGGGGGACAGGGACCTTTAATAGCAATCAGCCCCAGCATTTT,CASRGTGTFNSNQPQHF
TRBV7-2,TRBJ2-7,-,TGTGCCAGCAGCCAAGAGGTTATGGGGCAGGGGTCCTACGAGCAGTACTTC,CASSQEVMGQGSYEQYF
TRBV6-1,TRBJ2-5,-,TGTGCCAGCAATCTTCACAGGCGCCAACAAGAGACCCAGTACTTC,CASNLHRRQQETQYF
TRBV19,TRBJ2-1,-,TGTGCCAGTAGTATGACTAACTACAATGAGCAGTTCTTC,CASSMTNYNEQFF
TRBV10-1,TRBJ2-1,TRBD2,TGCGCCAGCAGTGAGACCTGGGGACTAGCGGCAGACAATGAGCAGTTCTTC,CASSETWGLAADNEQFF
TRBV7-2,TRBJ2-1,-,TGTGCCAGCAGCCCGCGCCTCCGGGACTTCTCCTACAATGAGCAGTTCTTC,CASSPRLRDFSYNEQFF
TRBV5-6,TRBJ2-7,TRBD2,TGTGCCAGCAGCCCCGGATGGGGGACTAGCGCCGTTATAATCTACGAGCAGTACTTC,CASSPGWGTSAVIIYEQYF